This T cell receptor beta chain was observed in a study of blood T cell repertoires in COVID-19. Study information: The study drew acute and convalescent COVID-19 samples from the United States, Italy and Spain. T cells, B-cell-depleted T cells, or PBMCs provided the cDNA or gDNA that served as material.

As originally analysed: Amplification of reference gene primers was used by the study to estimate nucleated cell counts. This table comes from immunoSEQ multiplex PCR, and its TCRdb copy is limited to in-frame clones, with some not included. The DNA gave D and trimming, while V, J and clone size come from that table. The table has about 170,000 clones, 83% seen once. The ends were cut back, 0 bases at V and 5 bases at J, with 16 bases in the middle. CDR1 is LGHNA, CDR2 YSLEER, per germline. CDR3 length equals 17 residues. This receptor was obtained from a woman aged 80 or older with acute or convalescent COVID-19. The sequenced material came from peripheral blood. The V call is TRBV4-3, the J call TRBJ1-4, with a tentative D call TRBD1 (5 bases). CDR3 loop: CASSQDLVRQTNEKLFF. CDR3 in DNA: TGCGCCAGCAGCCAAGATCTGGTCCGACAGACAAATGAAAAACTGTTTTTT.